These 25 T cell receptor beta chains were all obtained from the same sample, sequenced in a study of T-cell memory formation after mild COVID-19. TCRdb re-analysed the 5' RACE reads in MiXCR, keeping a single row per CDR3 protein. The table includes roughly 560,000 distinct CDR3 sequences, 20% detected once. The sequenced sample consisted of PBMCs or a T cell subset sorted from them (not recorded which). These receptors came from an adult woman who had mild COVID-19 (a few samples of this study predate the infection). Cell type and time point are not known.

This clonotype appeared a few times. The J gene is TRBJ2-7, the V gene TRBV5-1, with TRBD1 matching over 7 bases. CDR1 and CDR2 (germline): SGHRS, YFSETQ. Trimming at V came to 4 bases and at J to 0 bases, leaving 10 bases not matched to a gene. The CDR3 is 16 residues long. The CDR3 DNA reads as TGCGCCAGCAGCCAGGGCATGGGGACAGTCTCCTACGAGCAGTACTTC. The encoded protein is CASSQGMGTVSYEQYF.

The rearrangement links TRBV7-9 to TRBJ2-1; 9 bases line up with TRBD2. In germline, CDR1 is SEHNR, CDR2 FQNEAQ (reference sequence). V lost 2 bases and J lost 5; bases outside the gene matches: 4. This CDR3 has 15 residues. The CDR3: CASSLLPSGDNEQFF. The CDR3, as DNA: TGTGCCAGCAGCTTATTACCTAGCGGGGACAATGAGCAGTTCTTC.

This clonotype was recorded many times. The chain links TRBV6-1 to TRBJ2-5; D not certain. There are 14 residues in the CDR3. The ends were cut back, 6 bases at V and 7 bases at J, with 18 bases in the middle. Per the germline V gene, CDR1 is MNHNS and CDR2 is SASEGT. CDR3 sequence reads: CASRAGPYFATQYF. The DNA of the CDR3 is TGTGCCAGCAGGGCCGGGCCCTATTTCGCGACCCAGTACTTC.

In this sample, this clonotype turned up many times. V is TRBV12-3 or TRBV12-4 and J is TRBJ2-1; the D gene is possibly TRBD2 (7 bases). This CDR3 region has 15 residues. V shed 1 base and J shed 10 bases, with 17 bases lying between them. The CDR3 DNA is TGTGCCAGCAGTTTAGGCCCCTTGGCGGGGGCGGAGCAGTTCTTC. It is translated as CASSLGPLAGAEQFF.

The J gene is TRBJ2-1, the V gene TRBV5-1; TRBD2 matches at 10 bases. This CDR3 is built from 18 residues. CDR1 is SGHRS, CDR2 YFSETQ, per germline. V lost 2 bases to trimming and J lost 0 bases; unmatched junction nucleotides: 8. The CDR3 loop reads CASSLPDSGGSSYNEQFF. The DNA for the CDR3 is TGCGCCAGCAGCTTACCCGATAGCGGGGGGAGCTCCTACAATGAGCAGTTCTTC.

CDR3 bases: TGTGCCAGCAGCGTCGGACAGGGCCATGAGCAGTTCTTC. Its protein product is CASSVGQGHEQFF. The chain recombines TRBV11-3 with TRBJ2-1, with 8 bases that match TRBD1. J was trimmed by 8 bases and V by 5 bases; bases with no gene match: 5. There are 13 residues in the CDR3. Germline V lookup: CDR1 SGHNT, CDR2 YENEEA. Based on the CDR3 plus reference TRBV11-3 and TRBJ2-1, the full variable domain is EAGVVQSPRYKIIEKKQPVAFWCNPISGHNTLYWYLQNLGQGPELLIRYENEEAVDDSQLPKDRFSAERLKGVDSTLKIQPAELGDSAVYLCASSVGQGHEQFFGPGTRLTVL.

This clonotype was recorded once. The chain carries TRBV6-5 and TRBJ2-4; 9 bases map to TRBD2. The CDR3 totals 15 residues. V was pared by 8 bases and J by 1 base, with 6 bases of the junction left unmatched. Per the germline V gene, CDR1 is MNHEY and CDR2 is SVGAGI. The DNA for the CDR3 is TGTGCCAGCGCGACTAGCGGAGGCGCCAAAAACATTCAGTACTTC. Its translation: CASATSGGAKNIQYF.

This chain connects TRBV20-1 to TRBJ2-5, with D uncertain. This CDR3 is built from 14 residues. The germline V and J ends were trimmed by 8 bases and 4 bases, with 20 bases remaining between them. Germline V gene sequence: CDR1 DFQATT, CDR2 SNEGSKA (reference sequence). CDR3 DNA sequence: TGCAGTTCCAAGGTGGCCCCCTCGGGAGAGACCCAGTACTTC. Translating gives CSSKVAPSGETQYF.

This clonotype has more than one count but fewer than ten. The V gene is TRBV12-3 or TRBV12-4, the J gene TRBJ1-6; D remains unclear. The CDR3 is 12 amino acids. Trimming left V 5 bases short and J 9 bases short, with 8 bases between. CDR3 region: CASSPGPSPLHF. CDR3 sequence (DNA): TGTGCCAGCAGTCCTGGTCCTTCACCCCTCCACTTT.

V gene TRBV2 combines with J gene TRBJ2-6; the D is unclear. The CDR3 runs 18 residues. Looked up from germline, CDR1 is SNHLY and CDR2 is FYNNEI. V dropped 1 base and J dropped 4 bases, with 17 bases sitting between them. CDR3 in DNA: TGTGCCAGCAGTGAAGGGCGGATGCGGTCTCTGGGGGCCAACGTCCTGACTTTC. Translation gives CASSEGRMRSLGANVLTF.

This clonotype was observed a few times. The chain joins TRBV6-1 to TRBJ1-3; 7 bases align to TRBD1. The CDR3 is made up of 15 amino acids. V was clipped by 5 bases and J by 3 bases; unmatched bases: 7. CDR1 is MNHNS and CDR2 is SASEGT in the germline V gene. The CDR3 sequence: CASSRQGASGNTIYF. The CDR3 DNA reads as TGTGCCAGCAGTCGACAGGGAGCGAGTGGAAACACCATATATTTT.

In its sample, this clonotype was seen a few times. This sequence joins TRBV9 and TRBJ2-3, with TRBD2 identical over 10 bases. With V trimmed by 6 bases and J by 2 bases, 6 bases remained unmatched. The CDR3 length is 15 residues. Germline V gene lookup returns CDR1 SGDLS and CDR2 YYNGEE. The CDR3 nucleotides read TGTGCCAGCACGTTACTAGCGGGGCACACAGATACGCAGTATTTT. Its translation is CASTLLAGHTDTQYF.

This chain connects TRBV6-5 to TRBJ1-2; D remains ambiguous. The V gene lost 2 bases and the J gene lost 1 base, with 11 bases spanning the gap. CDR1 and CDR2 (germline): MNHEY, SVGAGI. The CDR3 is 15 amino acids. CDR3 sequence (DNA): TGTGCCAGCAGTTACATGGAATCCAGTAACTATGGCTACACCTTC. Its protein is CASSYMESSNYGYTF.

This clonotype was found a few times. The V gene is TRBV10-3, the J gene TRBJ1-1, with TRBD1 matching 7 bases. The V and J ends lost 0 bases and 5 bases, in that order; junction bases with no gene match: 6. The CDR3 is 15 residues long. Looked up from germline, CDR1 is ENHRY and CDR2 is SYGVKD. The DNA of the CDR3 is TGTGCCATCAGTGAGTCCGGGACAGTGCAAACTGAAGCTTTCTTT. It encodes CAISESGTVQTEAFF.

The sample holds one count of this clonotype. V and J are TRBV29-1 and TRBJ2-7; possible D gene TRBD1, 6 bases. V lost 3 bases and J 6 bases, leaving 12 bases between the germline ends. There are 12 residues in the CDR3. Germline V gives CDR1 SQVTM, CDR2 ANQGSEA. As DNA, the CDR3 is TGCAGCGTTGAGGGGGCCTGGTCCGAGCAGTACTTC. Residues: CSVEGAWSEQYF.

This chain uses TRBV15 with TRBJ2-7; D gene uncertain. The germline gives CDR1 LNHNV, CDR2 YYDKDF (reference sequence). This CDR3 has 12 amino acids. Trimming took 6 bases from V and 2 from J, leaving 8 bases between them. The CDR3 nucleotides read TGTGCCACCAGAGAATCGCCCTACGAGCAGTACTTC. Its translation: CATRESPYEQYF.

This clonotype was seen only a few times. This rearrangement joins TRBV10-3 to TRBJ2-5, with 9 bases matching TRBD2. This CDR3 spans 15 amino acids. V shed 4 bases, J shed 3 bases, and the junction held 6 bases outside the gene matches. Per the germline V gene, CDR1 is ENHRY and CDR2 is SYGVKD. CDR3 in amino acids: CAISGLAGAKETQYF. The DNA of the CDR3 is TGTGCCATCAGTGGATTAGCGGGGGCCAAAGAGACCCAGTACTTC.

This clonotype was seen a handful of times. V and J are TRBV6-4 and TRBJ2-1; 9 bases map to TRBD2. J lost 1 base, V lost 6 bases, and 13 bases had no gene match. The CDR3 has 18 residues. Germline CDR1 reads MRHNA; CDR2 reads SNTAGT. DNA of the CDR3: TGTGCCAGCAGCCACGGAGGGCGGGGGGGCCGGTCCTACAATGAGCAGTTCTTC. This translates into CASSHGGRGGRSYNEQFF.

The gene calls are TRBV5-4 and TRBJ1-1, with 10 nucleotides matching TRBD1. The CDR3 runs to 17 residues. The ends lost 3 bases at V and 4 bases at J; junction bases unmatched: 12. In germline, CDR1 is SGHNT, CDR2 YYREEE (reference sequence). The chain's CDR3 is CASSSPGQGIVSTEAFF. In DNA, the CDR3 is TGTGCCAGCAGCTCCCCGGGACAGGGGATTGTGAGCACTGAAGCTTTCTTT.

The genes are TRBV6-2 or TRBV6-3 and TRBJ2-2; D gene unclear. CDR3 size: 14 residues. The V gene lost 0 bases and the J gene lost 5 bases, with 7 bases spanning the gap. Germline loops: CDR1 MNHEY, CDR2 SVGEGT. This CDR3 is CASSYSHQTGELFF. The CDR3 DNA reads as TGTGCCAGCAGTTACTCGCACCAGACCGGGGAGCTGTTTTTT.

The chain employs TRBV9 and TRBJ2-1, with 7 nucleotides matching TRBD2. Unmatched junction bases numbered 13, after V lost 6 bases and J lost 4 bases. Germline V gene lookup returns CDR1 SGDLS and CDR2 YYNGEE. The CDR3 has 16 amino acids. The CDR3 nucleotides read TGTGCCAGCACCGCGTCAATGACTAGCTGGTACAATGAGCAGTTCTTC. Amino acids: CASTASMTSWYNEQFF.

This rearrangement joins TRBV5-1 to TRBJ2-7, with 11 bases aligning to TRBD1. Germline CDR1 SGHRS, CDR2 YFSETQ. V lost 2 bases to trimming and J lost 3 bases; unmatched junction nucleotides: 10. The CDR3 covers 17 residues. The CDR3 DNA sequence: TGCGCCAGCAGCTTTCAAGGACAGGGGGCGCAAGGCTACGAGCAGTACTTC. Amino acid sequence: CASSFQGQGAQGYEQYF.

V is TRBV6-6 and J is TRBJ1-2; D ambiguous. V lost 2 bases, J lost 2 bases, and 24 bases lay in between. CDR1 and CDR2 from the germline V gene are MNHNY and SVGAGI (reference sequence). This CDR3 has 19 amino acids. The DNA for the CDR3 is TGTGCCAGCAGTTACCCCAGGCCGGGGAGCGGCCGGGAGAACTATGGCTACACCTTC. Translated: CASSYPRPGSGRENYGYTF.

The rearrangement joins TRBV25-1 to TRBJ2-5; D may correspond to TRBD1 or TRBD2 (6 bases each). Trimming stripped 1 base from V and 0 bases from J, with 12 bases between. The germline V gene encodes CDR1 MGHDK and CDR2 SYGVNS. The CDR3 has 16 residues. CDR3 nucleotide sequence: TGTGCCAGCAGTGAATTTGGGGGGACAAACCAAGAGACCCAGTACTTC. Encoded protein: CASSEFGGTNQETQYF.

In this sample, this clonotype turned up a few times. This rearrangement joins TRBV6-5 to TRBJ1-1; no reliable D call. This CDR3 spans 14 amino acids. V gave up 6 bases and J gave up 6 bases, with 17 bases separating them. Germline V gene lookup returns CDR1 MNHEY and CDR2 SVGAGI. The CDR3 sequence is CASRPLSRHAEAFF. In nucleotides, the CDR3 is TGTGCCAGCAGACCCCTCTCTAGACATGCTGAAGCTTTCTTT.